This is a list of T cell receptor beta chains from one sample in a study of T cells in Graves' hyperthyroidism and ophthalmopathy. TCRdb passed the multiplex PCR reads through MiXCR, listing each CDR3 protein once. The sample carries a few hundred thousand distinct CDR3 sequences, less than 20% recorded once. The sequenced sample was blood. The receptors come from a man aged 45 to 65 with Graves' ophthalmopathy. Both conserved end residues are part of each CDR3. Each record gives: V gene, D gene, J gene, clone size, CDR3 protein, CDR3 DNA. A D gene is named only where the DNA matches it firmly. Part of the rows lack a size; the others show once, few, many or a class for expanded clones.

>TRBV7-2|TRBD1|TRBJ2-5|.
CASSLGQYSETQYF
TGTGCCAGCAGCCTGGGACAGTATTCGGAGACCCAGTACTTC
>TRBV5-5|TRBD1|TRBJ1-1|many
CASSLHNRGTEAFF
TGTGCCAGCAGCTTGCATAACAGGGGAACTGAAGCTTTCTTT
>TRBV20-1|TRBD1|TRBJ2-3|many
CSARATGGGTDTQYF
TGCAGTGCTAGAGCGACAGGGGGAGGCACAGATACGCAGTATTTT
>TRBV7-2|.|TRBJ2-3|few
CASSPSWVAEDTQYF
TGTGCCAGCAGCCCCTCGTGGGTAGCGGAAGATACGCAGTATTTT
>TRBV11-2|.|TRBJ1-2|many
CASSLSRDGGGYTF
TGTGCCAGCAGCTTATCCAGGGACGGTGGTGGCTACACCTTC
>TRBV11-2|.|TRBJ2-2|few
CASSWGGNTGELFF
TGTGCCAGCAGCTGGGGTGGGAACACCGGGGAGCTGTTTTTT
>TRBV20-1|.|TRBJ2-5|many
CSALSDNQETQYF
TGCAGTGCTCTATCGGACAACCAAGAGACCCAGTACTTC
>TRBV11-2|TRBD2|TRBJ2-1|many
CASSRAGGRVFNEQFF
TGTGCCAGCAGCCGAGCGGGCGGGAGGGTCTTCAATGAGCAGTTCTTC
>TRBV7-9|.|TRBJ2-3|many
CASSSPVTSTSTDTQYF
TGTGCCAGCAGCTCGCCTGTAACTAGCACTAGCACAGATACGCAGTATTTT
>TRBV20-1|TRBD2|TRBJ2-2|.
CSAAPSGRHTGELFF
TGCAGTGCTGCCCCTAGCGGGAGACACACCGGGGAGCTGTTTTTT
>TRBV7-9|TRBD2|TRBJ2-1|many
CASSTPSGRNNEQFF
TGTGCCAGCAGCACACCTAGCGGGAGAAACAATGAGCAGTTCTTC
>TRBV7-2|.|TRBJ2-1|.
CASSLGPRPTGEQFF
TGTGCCAGCAGCTTAGGGCCCAGGCCGACAGGTGAGCAGTTCTTC
>TRBV28|.|TRBJ1-2|few
CASSPPGTALYGYTF
TGTGCCAGCAGCCCACCCGGGACGGCCCTCTATGGCTACACCTTC
>TRBV20-1|.|TRBJ1-1|many
CSAEGRDTEAFF
TGCAGTGCGGAGGGGAGGGACACTGAAGCTTTCTTT
>TRBV19|TRBD2|TRBJ2-3|once
CATSSGPGRAGTDTQYF
TGTGCCACCTCCAGTGGCCCCGGGAGGGCCGGCACAGATACGCAGTATTTT
>TRBV2|TRBD1|TRBJ2-3|many
CASSLQGASTDTQYF
TGTGCCAGCAGTCTCCAGGGGGCTAGCACAGATACGCAGTATTTT
>TRBV5-1|TRBD2|TRBJ2-1|.
CASSPRGTSGSGGNNEQFF
TGCGCCAGCAGCCCCAGGGGGACTAGCGGGAGTGGAGGGAACAATGAGCAGTTCTTC
>TRBV3-1|TRBD2|TRBJ2-5|.
CASSQPLAGGVETQYF
TGTGCCAGCAGCCAACCTCTGGCGGGAGGTGTGGAGACCCAGTACTTC
>TRBV7-6|.|TRBJ2-1|.
CASSLEGLGTNEQFF
TGTGCCAGCAGCTTAGAAGGATTGGGAACCAATGAGCAGTTCTTC
>TRBV5-1|.|TRBJ1-2|once
CASSLTGGYTF
TGTGCCAGCAGCTTAACCGGGGGCTACACCTTC
>TRBV20-1|.|TRBJ2-7|many
CSAIRAGQYF
TGCAGTGCTATTCGGGCGGGGCAGTACTTC
>TRBV5-1|.|TRBJ1-6|.
CASSPGFLGSPLHF
TGCGCCAGCAGCCCAGGGTTTTTAGGATCACCCCTCCACTTT
>TRBV20-1|TRBD2|TRBJ2-7|few
CSARGRVAGGPFDEQYF
TGCAGTGCTAGAGGTAGAGTAGCGGGAGGGCCATTCGACGAGCAGTACTTC
>TRBV7-2|TRBD2|TRBJ2-1|many
CASSLTAGDSYNEQFF
TGTGCCAGCAGCTTGACGGCGGGAGACTCCTACAATGAGCAGTTCTTC
>TRBV7-9|TRBD1|TRBJ2-7|.
CASSSTGGIRVEQYF
TGTGCCAGCAGCTCGACAGGGGGCATAAGAGTCGAGCAGTACTTC
>TRBV27|TRBD1|TRBJ2-2|many
CASSSSTGAMRYTGELFF
TGTGCCAGCAGTTCCTCGACAGGGGCCATGCGGTACACCGGGGAGCTGTTTTTT
>TRBV6-1|.|TRBJ2-2|.
CASSEVPGPNTGELFF
TGTGCCAGCAGTGAAGTACCGGGACCAAACACCGGGGAGCTGTTTTTT
>TRBV28|.|TRBJ2-5|many
CASSLIGQDGSQGTQYF
TGTGCCAGCAGTTTGATCGGTCAGGATGGTTCGCAAGGGACCCAGTACTTC
>TRBV6-1|.|TRBJ2-5|.
CASSEQGYETQYF
TGTGCCAGCAGTGAACAAGGGTACGAGACCCAGTACTTC
>TRBV27|.|TRBJ1-2|.
CASSFSPGPNPYGYTF
TGTGCCAGCAGTTTCAGTCCAGGGCCCAACCCCTATGGCTACACCTTC
>TRBV20-1|.|TRBJ1-1|few
CSASPENTEAFF
TGCAGTGCCAGCCCAGAGAACACTGAAGCTTTCTTT